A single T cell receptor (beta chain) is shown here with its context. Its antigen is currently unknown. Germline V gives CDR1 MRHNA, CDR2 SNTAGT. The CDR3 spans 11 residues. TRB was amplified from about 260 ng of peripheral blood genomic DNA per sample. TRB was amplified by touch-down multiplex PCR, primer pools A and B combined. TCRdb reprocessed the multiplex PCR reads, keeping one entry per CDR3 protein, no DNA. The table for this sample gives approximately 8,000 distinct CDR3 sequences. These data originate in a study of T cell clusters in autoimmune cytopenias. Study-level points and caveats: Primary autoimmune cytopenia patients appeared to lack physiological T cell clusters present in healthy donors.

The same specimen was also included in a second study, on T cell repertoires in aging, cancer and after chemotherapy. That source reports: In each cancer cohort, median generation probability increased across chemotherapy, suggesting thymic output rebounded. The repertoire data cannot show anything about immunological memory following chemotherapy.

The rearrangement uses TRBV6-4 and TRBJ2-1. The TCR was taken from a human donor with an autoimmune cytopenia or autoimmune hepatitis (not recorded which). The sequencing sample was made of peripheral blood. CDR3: CASSDSVKQFF.